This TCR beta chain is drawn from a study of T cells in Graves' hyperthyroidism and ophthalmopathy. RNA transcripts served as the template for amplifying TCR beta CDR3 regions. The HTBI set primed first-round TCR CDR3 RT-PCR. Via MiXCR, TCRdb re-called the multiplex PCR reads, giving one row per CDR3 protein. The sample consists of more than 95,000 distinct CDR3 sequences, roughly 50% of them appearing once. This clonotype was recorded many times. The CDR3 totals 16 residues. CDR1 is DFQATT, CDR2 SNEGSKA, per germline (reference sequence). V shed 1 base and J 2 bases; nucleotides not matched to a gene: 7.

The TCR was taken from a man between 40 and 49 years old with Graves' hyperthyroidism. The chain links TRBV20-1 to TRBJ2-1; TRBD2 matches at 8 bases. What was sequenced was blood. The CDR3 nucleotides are TGCAGTGCTAGAGCTCTGCGGCGGGGGGCCTACAATGAGCAGTTCTTC. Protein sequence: CSARALRRGAYNEQFF.